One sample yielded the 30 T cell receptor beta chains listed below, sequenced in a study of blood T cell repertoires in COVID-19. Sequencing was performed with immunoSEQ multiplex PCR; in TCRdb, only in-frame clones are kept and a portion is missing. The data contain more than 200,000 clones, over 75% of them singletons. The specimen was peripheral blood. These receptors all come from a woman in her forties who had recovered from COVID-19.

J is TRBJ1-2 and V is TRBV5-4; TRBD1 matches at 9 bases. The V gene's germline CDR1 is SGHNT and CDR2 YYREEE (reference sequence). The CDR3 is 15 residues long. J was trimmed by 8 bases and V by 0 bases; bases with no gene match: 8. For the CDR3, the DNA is TGTGCCAGCAGCTTGGAACAGGGGGCGCGAGGCGGCTACACCTTC. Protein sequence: CASSLEQGARGGYTF.

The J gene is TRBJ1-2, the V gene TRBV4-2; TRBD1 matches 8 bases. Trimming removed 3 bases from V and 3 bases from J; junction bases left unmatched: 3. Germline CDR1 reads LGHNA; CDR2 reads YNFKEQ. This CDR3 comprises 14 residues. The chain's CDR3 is CASSHDRGDYGYTF. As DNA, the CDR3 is TGTGCCAGCAGCCACGACAGGGGCGACTATGGCTACACCTTC.

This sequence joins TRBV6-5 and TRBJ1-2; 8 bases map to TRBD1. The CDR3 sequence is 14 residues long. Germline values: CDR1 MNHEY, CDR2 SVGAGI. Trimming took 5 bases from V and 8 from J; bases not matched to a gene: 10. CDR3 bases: TGTGCCAGCAGTCCGGACAGGGAGAGGGGGGGCTACACCTTC. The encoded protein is CASSPDRERGGYTF.

CDR3 residues: CASSFFLAGTDTQYF. CDR3 in DNA: TGTGCCAGCAGCTTCTTCCTAGCGGGCACAGATACGCAGTATTTT. The chain employs TRBV11-2 and TRBJ2-3; TRBD2 agrees at 7 bases. This CDR3 contains 15 residues. The J segment lost 1 base and the V segment lost 3 bases, leaving 4 bases of the junction unmatched. The germline V gene encodes CDR1 SGHAT and CDR2 FQNNGV.

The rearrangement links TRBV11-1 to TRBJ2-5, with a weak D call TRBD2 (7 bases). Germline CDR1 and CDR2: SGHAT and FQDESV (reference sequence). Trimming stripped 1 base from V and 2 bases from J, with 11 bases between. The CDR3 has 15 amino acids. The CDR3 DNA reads TGTGCCAGCAGCTTAGGGGCGGGGGCTCAAGAGACCCAGTACTTC. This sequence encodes CASSLGAGAQETQYF. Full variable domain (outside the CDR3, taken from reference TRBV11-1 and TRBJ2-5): EAEVAQSPRYKITEKSQAVAFWCDPISGHATLYWYRQILGQGPELLVQFQDESVVDDSQLPKDRFSAERLKGVDSTLKIQPAELGDSAMYLCASSLGAGAQETQYFGPGTRLLVL.

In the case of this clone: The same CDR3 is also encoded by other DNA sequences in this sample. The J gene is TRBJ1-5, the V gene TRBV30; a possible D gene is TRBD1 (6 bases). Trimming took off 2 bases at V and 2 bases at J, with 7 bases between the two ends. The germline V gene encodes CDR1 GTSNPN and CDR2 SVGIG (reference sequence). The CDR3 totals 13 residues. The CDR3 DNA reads TGTGCCTGGAGTAAGGGGGGCAATCAGCCCCAGCATTTT. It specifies CAWSKGGNQPQHF.

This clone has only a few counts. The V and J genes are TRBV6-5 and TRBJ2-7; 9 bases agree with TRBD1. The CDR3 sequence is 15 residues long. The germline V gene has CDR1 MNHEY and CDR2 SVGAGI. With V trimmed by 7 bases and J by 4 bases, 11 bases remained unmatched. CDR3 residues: CASTYSDRGTYEQYF. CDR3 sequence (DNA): TGTGCCAGCACCTACTCGGACAGGGGAACTTACGAGCAGTACTTC.

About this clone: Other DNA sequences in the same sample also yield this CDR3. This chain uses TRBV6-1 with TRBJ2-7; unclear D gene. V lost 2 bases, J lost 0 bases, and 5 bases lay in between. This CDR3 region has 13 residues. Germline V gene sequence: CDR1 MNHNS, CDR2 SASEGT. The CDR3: CASSERGSYEQYF. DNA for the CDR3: TGTGCCAGCAGTGAAAGAGGCTCCTACGAGCAGTACTTC.

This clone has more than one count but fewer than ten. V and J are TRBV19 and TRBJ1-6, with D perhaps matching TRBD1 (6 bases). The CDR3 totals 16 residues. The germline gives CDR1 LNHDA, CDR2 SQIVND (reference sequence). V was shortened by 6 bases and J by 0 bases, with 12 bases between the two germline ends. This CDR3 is CASRPDRSSYNSPLHF. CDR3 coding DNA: TGTGCCAGTAGACCCGACAGGAGCTCCTATAATTCACCCCTCCACTTT.

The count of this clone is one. The CDR3 spells CASSPRTGWTDTQYF. The CDR3 coding sequence is TGTGCCAGCAGTCCCCGGACAGGGTGGACAGATACGCAGTATTTT. The chain is built from TRBV27 and TRBJ2-3; 8 nucleotides match TRBD1. From germline, CDR1 is MNHEY and CDR2 SMNVEV (reference sequence). With V trimmed by 5 bases and J by 3 bases, 7 bases remained unmatched. There are 15 residues in the CDR3.

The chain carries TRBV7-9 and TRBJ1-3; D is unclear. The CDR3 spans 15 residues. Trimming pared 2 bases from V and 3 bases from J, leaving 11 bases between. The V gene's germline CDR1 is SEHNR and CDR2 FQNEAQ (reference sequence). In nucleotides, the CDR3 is TGTGCCAGCAGCTTAAGGTCCGGGGTTGGAAACACCATATATTTT. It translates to CASSLRSGVGNTIYF.

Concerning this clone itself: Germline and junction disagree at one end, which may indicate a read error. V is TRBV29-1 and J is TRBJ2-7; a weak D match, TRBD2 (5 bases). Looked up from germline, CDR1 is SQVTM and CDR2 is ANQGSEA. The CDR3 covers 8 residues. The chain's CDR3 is CSVDEGTF. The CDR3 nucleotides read TGCAGCGTAGACGAGGGTACCTTC.

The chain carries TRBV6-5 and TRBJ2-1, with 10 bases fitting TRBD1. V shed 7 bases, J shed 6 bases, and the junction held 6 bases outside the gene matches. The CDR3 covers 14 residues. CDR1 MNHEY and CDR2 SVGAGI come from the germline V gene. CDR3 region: CASNRGTGANEQFF. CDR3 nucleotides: TGTGCCAGCAACCGCGGGACAGGGGCCAATGAGCAGTTCTTC.

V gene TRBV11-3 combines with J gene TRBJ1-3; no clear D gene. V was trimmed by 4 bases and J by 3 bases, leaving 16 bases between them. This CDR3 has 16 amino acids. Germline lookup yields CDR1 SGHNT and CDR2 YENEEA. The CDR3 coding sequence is TGTGCCAGCAGCTCCCTCCGAGTGGGCCGTGGAAACACCATATATTTT. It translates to CASSSLRVGRGNTIYF.

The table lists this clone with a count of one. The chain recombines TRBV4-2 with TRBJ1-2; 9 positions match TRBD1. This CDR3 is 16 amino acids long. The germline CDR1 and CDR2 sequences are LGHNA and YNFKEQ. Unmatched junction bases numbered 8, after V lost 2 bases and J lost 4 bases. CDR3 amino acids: CASSQPGQGESYGYTF. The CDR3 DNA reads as TGTGCCAGCAGCCAACCGGGACAGGGAGAATCCTATGGCTACACCTTC.

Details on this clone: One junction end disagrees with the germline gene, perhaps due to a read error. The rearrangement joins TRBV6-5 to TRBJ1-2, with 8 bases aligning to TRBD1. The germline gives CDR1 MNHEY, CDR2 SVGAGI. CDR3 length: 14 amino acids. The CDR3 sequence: CASRSGTGAYGYTF. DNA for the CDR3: TGTGCTAGCAGGTCCGGGACAGGCGCCTATGGCTACACCTTC.

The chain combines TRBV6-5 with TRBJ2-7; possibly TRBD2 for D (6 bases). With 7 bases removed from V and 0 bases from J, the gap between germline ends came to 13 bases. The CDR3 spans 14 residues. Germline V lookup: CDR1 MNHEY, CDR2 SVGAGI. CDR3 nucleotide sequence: TGTGCCAGCACCGTCGGGGGACTCTCCTACGAGCAGTACTTC. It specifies CASTVGGLSYEQYF.

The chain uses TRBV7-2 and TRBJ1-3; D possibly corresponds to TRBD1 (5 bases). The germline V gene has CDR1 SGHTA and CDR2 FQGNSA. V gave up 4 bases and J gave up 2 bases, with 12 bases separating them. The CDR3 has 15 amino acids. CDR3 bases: TGTGCCAGCAGCTCCACCGGGACTGCTGGAAACACCATATATTTT. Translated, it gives CASSSTGTAGNTIYF.

The CDR3 here is CASSGTGVDGYTF. CDR3 in DNA: TGTGCCAGCAGTGGGACAGGGGTTGACGGCTACACCTTC. The rearrangement joins TRBV25-1 to TRBJ1-2, with 9 bases that match TRBD1. Germline V CDR1 and CDR2: MGHDK, SYGVNS. The CDR3 runs 13 residues. The V gene end was trimmed by 4 bases and the J gene end by 8 bases; junction bases not matched to a gene: 5.

The CDR3 here is CASSYIRSTGELFF. The CDR3 DNA follows: TGTGCCAGCAGCTATATTAGGAGCACCGGGGAGCTGTTTTTT. The V gene is TRBV27, the J gene TRBJ2-2; D remains ambiguous. Trimming shortened V by 6 bases and J by 4 bases, and 12 bases separated the two germline ends. Germline CDR1 MNHEY, CDR2 SMNVEV (reference sequence). This CDR3 spans 14 amino acids.

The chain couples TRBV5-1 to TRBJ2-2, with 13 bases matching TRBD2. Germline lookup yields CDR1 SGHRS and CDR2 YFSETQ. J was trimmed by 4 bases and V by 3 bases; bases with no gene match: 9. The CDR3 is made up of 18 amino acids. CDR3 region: CASSSTSTSGGPTGELFF. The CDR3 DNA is TGCGCCAGCAGCTCCACTTCGACTAGCGGGGGGCCCACCGGGGAGCTGTTTTTT. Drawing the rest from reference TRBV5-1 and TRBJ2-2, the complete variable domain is KAGVTQTPRYLIKTRGQQVTLSCSPISGHRSVSWYQQTPGQGLQFLFEYFSETQRNKGNFPGRFSGRQFSNSRSEMNVSTLELGDSALYLCASSSTSTSGGPTGELFFGEGSRLTVL.

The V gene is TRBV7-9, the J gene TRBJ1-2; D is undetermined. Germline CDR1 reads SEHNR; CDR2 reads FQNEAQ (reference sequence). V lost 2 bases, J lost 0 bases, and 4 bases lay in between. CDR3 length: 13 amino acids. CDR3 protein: CASSLQTNYGYTF. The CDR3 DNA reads TGTGCCAGCAGCTTACAGACTAACTATGGCTACACCTTC.

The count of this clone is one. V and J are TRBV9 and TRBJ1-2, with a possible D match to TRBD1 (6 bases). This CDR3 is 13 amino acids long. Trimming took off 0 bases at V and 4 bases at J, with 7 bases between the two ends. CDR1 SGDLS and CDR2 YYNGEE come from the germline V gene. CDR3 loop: CASSVVDSYGYTF. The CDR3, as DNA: TGTGCCAGCAGCGTAGTGGACAGCTATGGCTACACCTTC.

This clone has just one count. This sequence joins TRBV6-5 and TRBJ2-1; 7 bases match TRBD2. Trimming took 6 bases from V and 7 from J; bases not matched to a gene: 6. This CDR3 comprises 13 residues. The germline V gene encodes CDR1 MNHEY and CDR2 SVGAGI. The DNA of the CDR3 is TGTGCCAGCAGGCGGGAGAAGGCGAATGAGCAGTTCTTC. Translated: CASRREKANEQFF.

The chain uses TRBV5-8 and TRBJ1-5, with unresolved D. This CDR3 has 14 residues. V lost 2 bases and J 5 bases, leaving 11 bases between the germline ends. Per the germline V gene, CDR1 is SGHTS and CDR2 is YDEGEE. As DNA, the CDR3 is TGTGCCAGCAGCTTAGGCCAGGATGATCAGCCCCAGCATTTT. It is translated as CASSLGQDDQPQHF. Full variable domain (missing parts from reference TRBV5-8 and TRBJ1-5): EAGVTQSPTHLIKTRGQQATLRCSPISGHTSVYWYQQALGLGLQFLLWYDEGEERNRGNFPPRFSGRQFPNYSSELNVNALELEDSALYLCASSLGQDDQPQHFGDGTRLSIL.

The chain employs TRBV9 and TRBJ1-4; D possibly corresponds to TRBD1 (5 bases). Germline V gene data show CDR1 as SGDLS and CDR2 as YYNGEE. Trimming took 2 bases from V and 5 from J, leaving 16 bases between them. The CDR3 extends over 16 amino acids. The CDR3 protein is CASSVHDQGINEKLFF. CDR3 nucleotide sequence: TGTGCCAGCAGCGTCCATGACCAGGGAATAAATGAAAAACTGTTTTTT.

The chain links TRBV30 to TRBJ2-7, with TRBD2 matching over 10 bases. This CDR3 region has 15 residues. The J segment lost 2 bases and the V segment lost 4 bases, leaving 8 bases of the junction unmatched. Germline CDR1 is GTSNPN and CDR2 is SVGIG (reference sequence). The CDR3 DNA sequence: TGTGCCTGGATGCGGCTAGCGGGGGCCACCTACGAGCAGTACTTC. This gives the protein CAWMRLAGATYEQYF.

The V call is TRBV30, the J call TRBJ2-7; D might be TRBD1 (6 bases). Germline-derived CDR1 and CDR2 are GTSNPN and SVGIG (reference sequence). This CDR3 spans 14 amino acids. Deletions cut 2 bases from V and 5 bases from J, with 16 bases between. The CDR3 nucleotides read TGTGCCTGGAGTACTGGTCTGGGGGCCGACGAGCAGTACTTC. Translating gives CAWSTGLGADEQYF.

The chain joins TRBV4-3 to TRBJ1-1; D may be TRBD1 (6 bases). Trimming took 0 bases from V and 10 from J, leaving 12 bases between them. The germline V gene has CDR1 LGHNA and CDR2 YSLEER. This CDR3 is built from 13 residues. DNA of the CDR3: TGCGCCAGCAGCCAAGATCGTCAGGGGAGAGCTTTCTTT. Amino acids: CASSQDRQGRAFF.

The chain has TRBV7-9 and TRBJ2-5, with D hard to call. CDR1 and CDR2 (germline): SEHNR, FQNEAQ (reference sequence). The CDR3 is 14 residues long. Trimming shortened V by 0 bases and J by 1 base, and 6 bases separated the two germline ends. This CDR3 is CASSLAGSQETQYF. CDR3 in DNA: TGTGCCAGCAGCTTAGCCGGGTCCCAAGAGACCCAGTACTTC.